The sequence of this TCR beta chain was determined in a study of shared clonotypes between healthy human individuals. The wider study: The composition of the donors was a couple of women and a few men aged 18 to 49. Study results and limitations: Across subsets, estimated richness was generally greater for naive than for memory populations.

The protocol was immunoSEQ multiplex PCR, while the TCRdb copy is restricted to in-frame clones and leaves out a portion. The data contain approximately 2.3 million clones, more than 80% of them seen just once; the ten biggest clones take up under 0.45%. Concerning this clone: The antigen remains undetermined.

The CDR3 has 13 amino acids. V lost 4 bases, J lost 5 bases, and 3 bases stayed unmatched. The germline CDR1 and CDR2 sequences are LNHDA and SQIVND (reference sequence). This chain uses TRBV19 with TRBJ1-1; 8 bases are shared with TRBD1. Sequenced: naive CD4+ T cells from PBMCs. As to subset: CD45RA+ positively selected. The clonotype was recovered from a young man in good health. Some clones in this sample may be carry-over from other donors' samples. The CDR3: CASSTRGLTEAFF. CDR3 coding DNA: TGTGCCAGTAGTACCAGGGGGCTTACTGAAGCTTTCTTT. Full variable domain (rest looked up from reference TRBV19 and TRBJ1-1): DGGITQSPKYLFRKEGQNVTLSCEQNLNHDAMYWYRQDPGQGLRLIYYSQIVNDFQKGDIAEGYSVSREKKESFPLTVTSAQKNPTAFYLCASSTRGLTEAFFGQGTRLTVV.